This T cell receptor beta chain appears in the sequencing data of a study of T cell responses to AZD1222 COVID-19 vaccine. Whole-study results and caveats: AZD1222 recipients seropositive at baseline numbered only 5 to 7.

With respect to this clone: Its specificity is not known.

Libraries were prepared by immunoSEQ multiplex PCR; TCRdb keeps only in-frame clonotypes and omits some of them. The table includes 150,000 to 160,000 clones, less than 90% detected once. This receptor was taken from an adult who had recovered from COVID-19. The material sequenced was peripheral blood, taken after recovery from COVID-19.

CDR3 in DNA: TGTGCCAGCAGCCCTGGACAGGGTATGTGGAGCAATCAGCCCCAGCATTTT. It yields the protein CASSPGQGMWSNQPQHF. The chain links TRBV7-2 to TRBJ1-5, with 8 bases identical to TRBD1. CDR1 SGHTA and CDR2 FQGNSA come from the germline V gene. J gave up 1 base and V 5 bases, and 10 bases lay outside the gene matches. CDR3 length: 17 amino acids.